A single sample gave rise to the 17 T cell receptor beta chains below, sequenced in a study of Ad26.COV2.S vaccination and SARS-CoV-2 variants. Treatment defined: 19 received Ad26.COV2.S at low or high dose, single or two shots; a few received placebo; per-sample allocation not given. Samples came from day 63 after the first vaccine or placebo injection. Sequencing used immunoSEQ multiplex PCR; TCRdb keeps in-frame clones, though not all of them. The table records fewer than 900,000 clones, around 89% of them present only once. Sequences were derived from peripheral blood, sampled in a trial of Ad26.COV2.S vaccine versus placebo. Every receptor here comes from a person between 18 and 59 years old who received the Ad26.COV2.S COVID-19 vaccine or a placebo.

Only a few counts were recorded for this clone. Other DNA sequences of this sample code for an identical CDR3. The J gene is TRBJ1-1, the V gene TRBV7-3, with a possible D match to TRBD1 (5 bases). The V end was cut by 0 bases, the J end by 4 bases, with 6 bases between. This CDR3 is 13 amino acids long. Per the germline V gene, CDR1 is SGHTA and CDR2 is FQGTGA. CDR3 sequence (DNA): TGTGCCAGCAGCTTAACAGGGGCCACTGAAGCTTTCTTT. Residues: CASSLTGATEAFF.

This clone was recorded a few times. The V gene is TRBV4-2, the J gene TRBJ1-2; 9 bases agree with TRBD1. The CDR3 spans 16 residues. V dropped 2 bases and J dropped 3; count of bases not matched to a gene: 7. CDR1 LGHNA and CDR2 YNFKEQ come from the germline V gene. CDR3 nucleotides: TGTGCCAGCAGCCAACAACCGGGACAGGGATACTATGGCTACACCTTC. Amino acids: CASSQQPGQGYYGYTF.

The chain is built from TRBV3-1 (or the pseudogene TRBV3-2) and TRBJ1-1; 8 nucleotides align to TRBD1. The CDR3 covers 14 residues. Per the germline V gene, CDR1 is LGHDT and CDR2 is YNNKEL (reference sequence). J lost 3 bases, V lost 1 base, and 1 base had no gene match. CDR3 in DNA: TGTGCCAGCAGCCAAGGGACAGGGCACACTGAAGCTTTCTTT. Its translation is CASSQGTGHTEAFF.

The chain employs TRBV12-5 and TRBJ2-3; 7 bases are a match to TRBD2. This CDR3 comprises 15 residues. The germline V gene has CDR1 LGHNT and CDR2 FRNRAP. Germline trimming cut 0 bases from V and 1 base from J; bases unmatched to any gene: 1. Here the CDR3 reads CASGLVTSGTDTQYF. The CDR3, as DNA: TGTGCTAGTGGTTTGGTTACTAGCGGCACAGATACGCAGTATTTT.

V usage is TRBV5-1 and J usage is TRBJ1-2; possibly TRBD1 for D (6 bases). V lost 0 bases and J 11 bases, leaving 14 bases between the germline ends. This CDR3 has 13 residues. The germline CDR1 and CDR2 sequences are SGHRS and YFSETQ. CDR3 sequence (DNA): TGCGCCAGCAGCTTGGTGGGGGCTCTGGGGTACACCTTC. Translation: CASSLVGALGYTF.

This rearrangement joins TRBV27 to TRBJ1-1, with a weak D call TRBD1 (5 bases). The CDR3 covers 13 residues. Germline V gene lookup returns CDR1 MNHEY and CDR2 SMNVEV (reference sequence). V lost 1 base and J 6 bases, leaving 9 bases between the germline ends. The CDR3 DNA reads TGTGCCAGCAGTTTATATAGGGGAGCTGAAGCTTTCTTT. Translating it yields CASSLYRGAEAFF.

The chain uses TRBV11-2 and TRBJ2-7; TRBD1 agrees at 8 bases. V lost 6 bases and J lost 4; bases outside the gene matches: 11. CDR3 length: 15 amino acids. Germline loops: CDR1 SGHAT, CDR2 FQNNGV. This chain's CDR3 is CASRRDRSEGYEQYF. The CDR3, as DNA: TGTGCCAGCAGGAGGGACAGGTCCGAGGGATACGAGCAGTACTTC.

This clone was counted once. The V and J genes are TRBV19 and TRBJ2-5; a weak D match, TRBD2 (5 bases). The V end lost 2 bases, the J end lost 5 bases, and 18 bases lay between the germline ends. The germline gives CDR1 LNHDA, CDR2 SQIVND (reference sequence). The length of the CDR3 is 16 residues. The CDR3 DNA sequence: TGTGCCAGTAGTATACCCGGGGAGACTTTGATGGAGACCCAGTACTTC. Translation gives CASSIPGETLMETQYF.

CDR3 sequence (DNA): TGTGCCAGCGGTGTGGGGCTAGCCTACGAGCAGTACTTC. This sequence encodes CASGVGLAYEQYF. The chain employs TRBV27 and TRBJ2-7; D might be TRBD1 (5 bases). V was pared by 8 bases and J by 2 bases, with 13 bases between. This CDR3 has 13 amino acids. Germline V gives CDR1 MNHEY, CDR2 SMNVEV (reference sequence).

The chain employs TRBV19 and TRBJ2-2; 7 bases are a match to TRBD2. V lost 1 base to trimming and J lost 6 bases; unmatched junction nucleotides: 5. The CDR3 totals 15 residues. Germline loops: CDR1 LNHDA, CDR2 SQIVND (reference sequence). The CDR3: CASSIVASGSGELFF. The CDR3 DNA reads TGTGCCAGTAGTATAGTTGCTAGCGGTTCCGGGGAGCTGTTTTTT.

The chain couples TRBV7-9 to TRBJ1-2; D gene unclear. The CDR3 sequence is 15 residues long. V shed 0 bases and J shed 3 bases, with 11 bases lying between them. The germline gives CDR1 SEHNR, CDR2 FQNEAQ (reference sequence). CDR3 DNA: TGTGCCAGCAGCTTAGCCGCCAGCTCGGACTATGGCTACACCTTC. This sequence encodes CASSLAASSDYGYTF.

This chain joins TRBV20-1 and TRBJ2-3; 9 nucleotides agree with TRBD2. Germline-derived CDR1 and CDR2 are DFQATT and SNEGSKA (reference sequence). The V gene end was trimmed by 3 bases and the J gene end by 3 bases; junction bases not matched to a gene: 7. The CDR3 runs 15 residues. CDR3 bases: TGCAGTGCTAGTTGGCGGGAGGGTGGGACAGATACGCAGTATTTT. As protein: CSASWREGGTDTQYF.

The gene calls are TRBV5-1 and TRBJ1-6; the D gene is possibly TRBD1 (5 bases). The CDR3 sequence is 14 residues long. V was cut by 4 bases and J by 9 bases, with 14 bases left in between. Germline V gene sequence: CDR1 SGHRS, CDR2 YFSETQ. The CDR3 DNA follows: TGCGCCAGCAGCCCACAGACAGTCTCTTCACCCCTCCACTTT. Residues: CASSPQTVSSPLHF.

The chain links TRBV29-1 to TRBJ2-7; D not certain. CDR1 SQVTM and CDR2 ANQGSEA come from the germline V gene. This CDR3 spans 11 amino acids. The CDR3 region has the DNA TGCACCGCCGGCTGGGCCTACGAGCAGTACTTC. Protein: CTAGWAYEQYF.

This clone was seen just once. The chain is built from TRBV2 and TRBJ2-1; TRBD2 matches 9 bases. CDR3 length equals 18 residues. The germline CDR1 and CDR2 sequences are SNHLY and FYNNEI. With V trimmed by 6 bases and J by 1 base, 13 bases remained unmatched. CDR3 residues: CASRNGQATSGSYNEQFF. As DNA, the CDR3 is TGTGCCAGCAGGAACGGACAGGCGACTAGCGGATCCTACAATGAGCAGTTCTTC.

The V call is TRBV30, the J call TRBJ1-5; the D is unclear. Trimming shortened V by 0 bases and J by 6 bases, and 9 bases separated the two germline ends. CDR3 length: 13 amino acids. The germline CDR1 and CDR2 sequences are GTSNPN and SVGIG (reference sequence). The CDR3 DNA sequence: TGTGCCTGGAGTGTTGGCCTGGGTCAGCCCCAGCATTTT. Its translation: CAWSVGLGQPQHF.

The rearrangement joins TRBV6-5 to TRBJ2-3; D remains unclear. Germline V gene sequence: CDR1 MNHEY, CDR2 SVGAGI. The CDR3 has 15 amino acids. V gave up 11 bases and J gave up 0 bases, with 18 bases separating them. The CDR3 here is CAAAKALFSTDTQYF. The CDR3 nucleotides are TGTGCCGCGGCGAAGGCCCTTTTTAGCACAGATACGCAGTATTTT.